The clone carrying this T cell receptor (beta chain) was counted only a few times. Extracted total RNA amounted to at least 5 micrograms for each sample. PCR was performed a second time for roughly 7 to 11 cycles using a sample-barcoded 5' primer and a J-beta primer mix. A template-switch adaptor with 12 random nucleotides tagged each cDNA molecule. TCRdb re-derived calls from the 5' RACE reads in MiXCR, one entry per CDR3 protein. The sample holds 1.5 million to 2 million distinct CDR3 sequences, approximately 32% seen once. The data belong to a study of blood T cells in healthy people across ages. This CDR3 contains 13 residues. Per the germline V gene, CDR1 is SGHAT and CDR2 is FQNNGV. The V end lost 2 bases, the J end lost 7 bases, and 12 bases lay between the germline ends.

The chain is built from TRBV11-2 and TRBJ2-7, with D perhaps assigned TRBD1 or TRBD2 (5 bases each). The specimen sequenced was blood. This TCR derives from a woman in her 30s in good health. The CDR3 loop is CASSLWGRREQYF. The CDR3 region has the DNA TGTGCCAGCAGCTTATGGGGACGCCGGGAGCAGTACTTC.